This TCR beta chain derives from a study of cytomegalovirus exposure and HLA in healthy donors (TCRdb year 2017). For the study in its entirety: An earlier analysis of roughly 610 of the donors reported roughly 300 Gb of sequence data and around 100 million unique TCR beta sequences obtained from some 170 million T cells. In a later genetic analysis, genome-wide SNP genotypes for about three fifths of the roughly 670 donors were used, and that subset was treated as a discovery cohort. Every repertoire in the discovery cohort had been generated on one and the same sequencing platform. On average, 235,054 unique TCR beta nucleotide sequences were sequenced per donor among about 400 genotyped donors of the cohort, with roughly 18% of those sequences being non-productive. The study combined high-throughput TCR immunosequencing, statistical association of individual TCRs with disease status, and machine learning to predict cytomegalovirus infection status. Five DR-DQ haplotypes were handled as single units for association and clustering, since linkage in the cohort was strong. In a later analysis, previously published TCR beta repertoires from 600 to 850 donors were re-analyzed and high-resolution HLA genotyping was added so that TCR occurrence patterns could be studied. In addition to the first cohort of 500 to 850 subjects, a separate validation cohort of 120 different subjects was used. The genetic ancestry cluster associated with self-reported Caucasian donors included 81% of the 300 to 400 genotyped donors. Donor age, sex, ethnicity and CMV serostatus were compiled alongside the repertoire data. In an earlier analysis of 587 of the donors, high-throughput TCR beta sequencing was used to judge whether each TCR beta V gene segment behaved as functional or pseudogenic. The T cell repertoires of 700 or so subjects were profiled by immunosequencing and related to cytomegalovirus serostatus. Class I and class II HLA loci were covered by the typing at four-digit resolution. The number of donors typed differed by locus, with 629-630 for A, B, C, DRB1 and DQB1, over 500 for DQA1, 600 to 610 for DPA1, and some 450 for DPB1. The study aimed to test whether cataloging public T cell receptors could reveal signatures of past pathogen exposure. Roughly 300 gigabases of sequencing data and 70 million to 100 million unique TCR sequences made up an early release that covered under 750 HLA-typed donors. In the later analysis, no new phenotypic data were used to find candidate immune exposures; instead, reliance was placed on TCR beta sequences and their occurrence across donors.

Libraries were constructed by the immunoSEQ multiplex PCR assay. For the multiplex PCR, a mixture combining 60 forward primers for TCR Vbeta segments and 13 reverse primers for TCR Jbeta segments was used. The CDR3 region of rearranged TCR beta genes was amplified from genomic DNA with a multiplex PCR assay. Amplified TCR beta libraries were sequenced as 87-base-pair reads on the Illumina HiSeq System. In the authors' own workflow: Across the roughly 640 repertoires, a later analysis counted tens of millions of unique TCR beta chains, roughly 11 million of which were shared by at least two donors. A nearest-neighbor algorithm error-corrected the raw reads and collapsed the reads into unique sequences, merging closely related sequences to remove PCR and sequencing errors. CDR3 sequences were aligned to IMGT reference sequences to assign V, D and J gene segments. For a sequence to be retained, at least a six-nucleotide match to both a V gene segment and a J gene segment was required. Rearrangements were called productive when the CDR3 lacked stop codons and stayed in frame with V and J; all others were non-productive. Following IMGT convention, CDR3 was defined as the stretch from the second conserved V-encoded cysteine to the conserved J-encoded phenylalanine. In an earlier analysis of around 600 of the donors, sequences lacking an unambiguous match to a single V gene segment were excluded. In an earlier analysis of some 590 of the donors, a V segment was called functional when productive rearrangements were above 56.7%, and segregating when the standard deviation between donors exceeded 5%. A statistical classification framework was built to diagnose cytomegalovirus status from the catalog of TCR beta chain sequences. V and J gene assignment, in a later analysis, came from comparing TCR nucleotide sequences with IMGT/GENE-DB human TR gene sequences. In a later analysis, CDR3 sequences and most-parsimonious VDJ recombination scenarios were assigned using the TCRdist pipeline. In a later analysis, each TCR beta chain was defined by its CDR3 amino acid sequence together with its V-gene family, and reads without a unique V-gene family were excluded. In a later analysis, around 650 highly shared, low-generation-probability nucleotide sequences were removed to address suspected cross-contamination and a sequencing artifact. For each public chain, a later analysis derived a clonal expansion index from normalized ranks of inferred template counts within each repertoire. In a later analysis, generation probabilities were computed using a VDJ recombination model fitted to out-of-frame rearrangements, and the results were checked against IGoR. In a later analysis, TCR-TCR, TCR-HLA and TCR-CMV co-occurrence was scored with hypergeometric tests, and a repertoire-size bias correction was applied to TCR pairs. False discovery rates were estimated in a later analysis by permuting HLA or CMV assignments 20 times. In a later analysis, co-occurring TCRs were grouped with DBSCAN, and TCRdist sequence similarity was added when clustering was performed within HLA-allele-positive subsets. Co-occurrence clustering excluded repertoires with fewer than 30,000 or more than 120,000 public chains, plus five with anomalous nucleotide sharing. The table comes from immuneACCESS by way of TCRdb, which keeps in-frame sequences with V and J called. Part of the clones is missing from these tables; in studies checked, under half for an unresolved V gene and the rest for unknown reasons. The V and J calls and clone size were taken over from that table, and D and trimming were inferred from the DNA. The sample profile shows roughly 120,000 clones; 80% to 85% of them were found once. Approximately 1% of the sample rests with the top ten.

The cohort comprised several hundred healthy bone marrow donors. At the time of sampling, every cohort member was nominally healthy, though immune exposures that went unrecorded were likely present. CMV serostatus was recorded as positive for roughly 300 and negative for 352 of the 666 cohort members, whereas no CMV serostatus was recorded for the donor in question. A peripheral blood sample was collected from each donor, and TCR beta sequencing was performed on peripheral blood mononuclear cells. The Qiagen DNeasy Blood Extraction Kit was used to extract genomic DNA from the blood cell samples. The CDR3 numbers 16 residues from cysteine through phenylalanine. The sequence is cut down to CDR3 DNA, 48 bases in frame from base 1. CDR1 and CDR2 are drawn from the germline V gene: SGDLS, YYNGEE. V is reduced by 0 bases and J by 9 bases, leaving a spacing of 21 bases between them. Study-wide findings and limitations: At a false discovery rate of 0.05, a later analysis linked 16,951 TCR beta sequences to specific HLA alleles. A later genetic analysis associated a missense DCLRE1C variant with V-gene and J-gene trimming of TCR beta chains, and an independent cohort replicated the association. The classifier was reported to diagnose cytomegalovirus status with high specificity and sensitivity in both the original cohort and the validation cohort. In a later analysis, HLA-associated TCR beta chains showed more clonal expansion and lower generation probabilities than non-associated chains that were equally common. The earlier analysis of 587 of the donors excluded 15 to 20 rarely observed V segments, including chromosome 9 orphons, because counts were too low. The only immune exposure information available for the cohort was CMV serostatus. In this cohort, only TCR beta chains were sequenced, and detectable features were limited by the absence of alpha or paired-chain data. Because some donors lacked HLA typing at each locus, the association tests relied only on the typed subset. Sequencing depth was assumed to be roughly uniform across donors in the presence/absence analyses, though that assumption may not hold. Three of the identified cytomegalovirus-associated TCR beta chains were confirmed in vitro to be specific for cytomegalovirus antigens. In the study, some 160 TCR beta chains were listed as associated with cytomegalovirus. According to a later analysis, TCR association rates differed among HLA loci, with DRB1 alleles showing the most associated TCRs and HLA-C alleles showing the fewest. Because the 87-base-pair reads could not distinguish some IMGT-functional V segments, including TRBV6-2 and TRBV6-3, those segments were excluded. A later analysis reported that several top co-occurrence clusters appeared linked to parvovirus B19, influenza, CMV and Epstein-Barr virus. Across donors, most TCR sequences were observed very rarely, whereas some public TCRs were present in many individuals. The sequencing pipeline was judged likely to have produced a cluster of highly shared sequence variants as a technical artifact. According to a later genetic analysis, donors in an Asian-associated ancestry cluster had fewer N-insertions in productive TCRs than the approximately 710-donor mean. Linkage disequilibrium might explain the correlated functional status among segregating V segments, but an unknown experimental factor could not be excluded. When HLA alleles, especially DR and DQ, strongly co-occurred, TCR associations were difficult to assign to individual alleles. The authors suggested that the approach could potentially be generalized to other disease states and immunological phenotypes. Most CMV-associated TCR beta chains appeared to be HLA-restricted in a later analysis, and the HLA associations seemed to be driven largely by CMV exposure. A further reported finding was that TCR beta sequences accurately predicted the HLA-A and HLA-B alleles for most subjects in the first cohort. An earlier analysis of approximately 500 of the donors showed that most TCR beta V segments appeared in productive rearrangements either about 87% or about 30% of the time, which broadly matched IMGT annotations.

Notes on this clone: It has no known antigen specificity. Base quality data are lacking; no much larger clone is found one base away.

The sequence links TRBV9 to TRBJ2-5, with TRBD2 perhaps the D gene, on 5 matching bases. The sequenced sample was PBMCs. The sequence came from a human donor in good health. For the CDR3, the sequence is CASSVAWAAAKEAQYF. The DNA is TGTGCCAGCAGCGTAGCATGGGCGGCCGCGAAGGAGGCCCAGTACTTC.